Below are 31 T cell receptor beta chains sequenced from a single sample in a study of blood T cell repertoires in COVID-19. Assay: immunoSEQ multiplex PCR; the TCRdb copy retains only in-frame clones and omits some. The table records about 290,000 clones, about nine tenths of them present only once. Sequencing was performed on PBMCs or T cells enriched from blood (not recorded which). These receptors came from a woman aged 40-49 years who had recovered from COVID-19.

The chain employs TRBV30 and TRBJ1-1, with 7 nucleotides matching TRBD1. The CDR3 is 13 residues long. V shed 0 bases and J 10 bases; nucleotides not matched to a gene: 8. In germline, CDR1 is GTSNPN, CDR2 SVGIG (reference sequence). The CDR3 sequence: CAWSVGGQSAAFF. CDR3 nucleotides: TGTGCCTGGAGTGTAGGGGGACAGTCGGCAGCTTTCTTT.

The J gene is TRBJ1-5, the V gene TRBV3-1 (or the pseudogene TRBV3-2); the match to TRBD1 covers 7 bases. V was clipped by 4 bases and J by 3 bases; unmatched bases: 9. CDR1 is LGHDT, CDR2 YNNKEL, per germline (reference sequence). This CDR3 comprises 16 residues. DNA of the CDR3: TGTGCCAGCAGCCCCAGGTCCAGGGGGATCAATCAGCCCCAGCATTTT. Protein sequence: CASSPRSRGINQPQHF.

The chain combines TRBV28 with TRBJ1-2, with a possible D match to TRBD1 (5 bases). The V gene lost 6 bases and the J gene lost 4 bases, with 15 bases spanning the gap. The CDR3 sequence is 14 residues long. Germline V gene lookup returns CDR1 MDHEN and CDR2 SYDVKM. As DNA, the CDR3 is TGTGCCAGCAGCTCCCAGGGATTTGTCTATGGCTACACCTTC. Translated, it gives CASSSQGFVYGYTF.

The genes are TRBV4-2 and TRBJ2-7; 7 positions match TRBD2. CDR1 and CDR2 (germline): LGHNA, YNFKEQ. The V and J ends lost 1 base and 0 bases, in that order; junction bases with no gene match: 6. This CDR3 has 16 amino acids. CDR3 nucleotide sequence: TGTGCCAGCAGCCAAGTAAGCGGGATCACCTCCTACGAGCAGTACTTC. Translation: CASSQVSGITSYEQYF.

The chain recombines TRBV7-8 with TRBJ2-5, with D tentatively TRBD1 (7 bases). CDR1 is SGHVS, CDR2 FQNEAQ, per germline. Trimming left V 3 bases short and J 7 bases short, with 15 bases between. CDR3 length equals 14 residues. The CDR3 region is CASSFQGGEGTQYF. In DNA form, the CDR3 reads TGTGCCAGCAGCTTCCAGGGGGGCGAAGGGACCCAGTACTTC.

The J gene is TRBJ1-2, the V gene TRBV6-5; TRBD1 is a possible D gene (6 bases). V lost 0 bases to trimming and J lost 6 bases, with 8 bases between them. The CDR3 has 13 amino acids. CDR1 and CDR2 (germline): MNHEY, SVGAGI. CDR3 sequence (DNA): TGTGCCAGCAGTTACTCCAGGGGCCATGGCTACACCTTC. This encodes CASSYSRGHGYTF.

The CDR3 DNA sequence: TGTGCCAGCAGTAGACAGGGGAATCAGCCCCAGCATTTT. This translates into CASSRQGNQPQHF. The chain couples TRBV6-5 to TRBJ1-5; 8 nucleotides align to TRBD1. Trimming at V came to 5 bases and at J to 4 bases, leaving 1 base not matched to a gene. CDR3 length equals 13 residues. Germline CDR1 is MNHEY and CDR2 is SVGAGI.

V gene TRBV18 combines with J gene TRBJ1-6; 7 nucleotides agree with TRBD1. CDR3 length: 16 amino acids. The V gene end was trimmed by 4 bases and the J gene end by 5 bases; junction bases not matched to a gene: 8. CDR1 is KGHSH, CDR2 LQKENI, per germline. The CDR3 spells CASSLSRDSHNSPLHF. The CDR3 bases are TGTGCCAGCTCACTAAGCCGGGACAGCCATAATTCACCCCTCCACTTT.

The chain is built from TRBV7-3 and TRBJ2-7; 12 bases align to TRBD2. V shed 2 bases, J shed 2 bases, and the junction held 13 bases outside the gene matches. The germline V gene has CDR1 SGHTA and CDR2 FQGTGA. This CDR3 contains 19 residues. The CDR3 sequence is CASSLEASGGAHGTYEQYF. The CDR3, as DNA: TGTGCCAGCAGCTTAGAGGCTAGCGGGGGGGCGCATGGCACCTACGAGCAGTACTTC.

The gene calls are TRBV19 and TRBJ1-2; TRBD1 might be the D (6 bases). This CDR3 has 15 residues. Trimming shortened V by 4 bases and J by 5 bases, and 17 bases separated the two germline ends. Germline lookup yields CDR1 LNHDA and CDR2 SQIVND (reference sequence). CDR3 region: CASSNPPTGKYGYTF. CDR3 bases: TGTGCCAGTAGTAACCCCCCCACAGGGAAATATGGCTACACCTTC.

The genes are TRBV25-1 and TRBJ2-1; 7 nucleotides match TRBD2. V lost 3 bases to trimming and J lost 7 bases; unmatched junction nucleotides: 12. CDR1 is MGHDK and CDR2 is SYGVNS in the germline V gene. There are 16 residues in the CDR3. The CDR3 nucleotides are TGTGCCAGCAGTGACAGGGTAGCGGGCACATTTAATGAGCAGTTCTTC. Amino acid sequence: CASSDRVAGTFNEQFF.

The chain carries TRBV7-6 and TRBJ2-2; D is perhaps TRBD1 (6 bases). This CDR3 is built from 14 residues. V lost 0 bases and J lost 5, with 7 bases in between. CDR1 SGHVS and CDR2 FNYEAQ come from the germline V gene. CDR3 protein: CASSLAQGTGELFF. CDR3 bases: TGTGCCAGCAGCTTAGCTCAGGGGACCGGGGAGCTGTTTTTT.

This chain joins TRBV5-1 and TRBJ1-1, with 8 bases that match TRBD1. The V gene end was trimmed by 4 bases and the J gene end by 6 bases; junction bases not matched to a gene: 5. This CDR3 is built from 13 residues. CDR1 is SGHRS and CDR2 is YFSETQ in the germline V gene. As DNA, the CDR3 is TGCGCCAGCAGCCAACAGGGGGGGGCTGAAGCTTTCTTT. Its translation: CASSQQGGAEAFF.

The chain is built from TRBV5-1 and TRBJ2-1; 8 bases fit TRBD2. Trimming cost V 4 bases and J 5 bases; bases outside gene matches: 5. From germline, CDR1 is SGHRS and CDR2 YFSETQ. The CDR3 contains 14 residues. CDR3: CASSAGTRNNEQFF. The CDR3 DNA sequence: TGCGCCAGCAGCGCCGGGACTAGAAACAATGAGCAGTTCTTC.

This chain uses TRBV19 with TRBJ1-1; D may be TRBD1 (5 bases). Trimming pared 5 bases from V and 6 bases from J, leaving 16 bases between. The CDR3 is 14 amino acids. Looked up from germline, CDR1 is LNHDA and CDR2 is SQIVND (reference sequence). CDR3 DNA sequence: TGTGCCAGTAGTTGGGGTACGTCGGGGGCTGAAGCTTTCTTT. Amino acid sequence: CASSWGTSGAEAFF.

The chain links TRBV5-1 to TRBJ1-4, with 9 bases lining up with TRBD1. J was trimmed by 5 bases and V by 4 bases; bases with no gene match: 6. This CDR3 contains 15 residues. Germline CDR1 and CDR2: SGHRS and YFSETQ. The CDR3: CASSPRDRENEKLFF. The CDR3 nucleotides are TGCGCCAGCAGCCCCCGGGACAGGGAGAATGAAAAACTGTTTTTT.

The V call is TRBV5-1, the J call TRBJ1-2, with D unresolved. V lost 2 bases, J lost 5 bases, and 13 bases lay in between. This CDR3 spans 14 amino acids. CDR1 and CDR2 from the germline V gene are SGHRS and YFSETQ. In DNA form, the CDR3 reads TGCGCCAGCAGCTTTGCAGCGGCCCCTTATGGCTACACCTTC. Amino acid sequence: CASSFAAAPYGYTF.

DNA of the CDR3: TGCGCCAGCAGCAGGACTAGCGGGGTAGATACGCAGTATTTT. Translated: CASSRTSGVDTQYF. This sequence joins TRBV5-1 and TRBJ2-3, with 12 positions matching TRBD2. The CDR3 sequence is 14 residues long. With 4 bases clipped from V and 5 bases from J, the junction kept 2 bases outside the gene matches. Germline-derived CDR1 and CDR2 are SGHRS and YFSETQ.

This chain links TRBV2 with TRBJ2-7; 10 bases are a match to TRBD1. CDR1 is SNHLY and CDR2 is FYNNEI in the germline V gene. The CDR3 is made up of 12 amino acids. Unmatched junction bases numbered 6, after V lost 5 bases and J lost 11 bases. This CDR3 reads CASSNRDRGKYF. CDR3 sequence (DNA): TGTGCCAGCAGTAACCGGGACAGGGGAAAGTACTTC.

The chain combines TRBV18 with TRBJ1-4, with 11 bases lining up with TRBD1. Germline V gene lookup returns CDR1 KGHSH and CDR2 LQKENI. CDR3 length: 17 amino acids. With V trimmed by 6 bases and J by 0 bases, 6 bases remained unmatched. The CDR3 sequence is CASSPDRGRATNEKLFF. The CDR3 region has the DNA TGTGCCAGCTCGCCGGACAGGGGGCGGGCAACTAATGAAAAACTGTTTTTT. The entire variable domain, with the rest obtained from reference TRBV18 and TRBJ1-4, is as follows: NAGVMQNPRHLVRRRGQEARLRCSPMKGHSHVYWYRQLPEEGLKFMVYLQKENIIDESGMPKERFSAEFPKEGPSILRIQQVVRGDSAAYFCASSPDRGRATNEKLFFGSGTQLSVL.

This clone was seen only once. The CDR3 DNA sequence: TGTGCCAGCAGCTTGGAGCGGGGAGGACCAGTTCACGAGACCCAGTACTTC. Translation: CASSLERGGPVHETQYF. The chain is built from TRBV5-8 and TRBJ2-5; 7 bases agree with TRBD2. This CDR3 has 17 amino acids. The ends lost 0 bases at V and 5 bases at J; junction bases unmatched: 13. CDR1 and CDR2 (germline): SGHTS, YDEGEE.

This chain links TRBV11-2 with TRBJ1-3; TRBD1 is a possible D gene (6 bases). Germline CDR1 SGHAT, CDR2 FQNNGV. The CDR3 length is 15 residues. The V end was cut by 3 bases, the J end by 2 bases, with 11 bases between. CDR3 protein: CASSFSPGAGNTIYF. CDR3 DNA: TGTGCCAGCAGCTTTTCTCCAGGGGCTGGAAACACCATATATTTT.

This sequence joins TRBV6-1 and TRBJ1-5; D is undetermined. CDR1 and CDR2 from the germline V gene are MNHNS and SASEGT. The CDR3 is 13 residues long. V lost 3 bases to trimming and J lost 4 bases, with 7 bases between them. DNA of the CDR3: TGTGCCAGCAGTGACCGAGAAAATCAGCCCCAGCATTTT. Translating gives CASSDRENQPQHF.

CDR3 sequence: CASSLYSSGEKLFF. CDR3 nucleotides: TGTGCCAGCAGCTTATATAGCTCGGGTGAAAAACTGTTTTTT. This chain uses TRBV7-6 with TRBJ1-4; no definite D call. The CDR3 covers 14 residues. CDR1 is SGHVS and CDR2 is FNYEAQ in the germline V gene. V was cut by 2 bases and J by 7 bases, with 11 bases left in between.

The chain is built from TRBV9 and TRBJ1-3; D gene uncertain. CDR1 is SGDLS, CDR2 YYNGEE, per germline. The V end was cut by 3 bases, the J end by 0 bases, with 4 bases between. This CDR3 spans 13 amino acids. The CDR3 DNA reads TGTGCCAGCAGCGGGAGCTCTGGAAACACCATATATTTT. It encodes CASSGSSGNTIYF. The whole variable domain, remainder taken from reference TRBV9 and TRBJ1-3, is DSGVTQTPKHLITATGQRVTLRCSPRSGDLSVYWYQQSLDQGLQFLIQYYNGEERAKGNILERFSAQQFPDLHSELNLSSLELGDSALYFCASSGSSGNTIYFGEGSWLTVV.

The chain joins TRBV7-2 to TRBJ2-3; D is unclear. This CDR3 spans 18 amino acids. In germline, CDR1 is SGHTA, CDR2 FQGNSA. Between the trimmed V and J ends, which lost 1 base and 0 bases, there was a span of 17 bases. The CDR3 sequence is CASSLVPAAYPSTDTQYF. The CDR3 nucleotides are TGTGCCAGCAGCTTAGTGCCCGCGGCATATCCTAGCACAGATACGCAGTATTTT.

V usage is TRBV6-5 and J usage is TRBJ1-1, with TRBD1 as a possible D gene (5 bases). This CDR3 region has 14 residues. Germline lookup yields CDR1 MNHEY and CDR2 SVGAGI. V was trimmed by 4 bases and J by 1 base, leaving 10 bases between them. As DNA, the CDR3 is TGTGCCAGCAGTTGGGGAACAGGGAACACTGAAGCTTTCTTT. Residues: CASSWGTGNTEAFF.

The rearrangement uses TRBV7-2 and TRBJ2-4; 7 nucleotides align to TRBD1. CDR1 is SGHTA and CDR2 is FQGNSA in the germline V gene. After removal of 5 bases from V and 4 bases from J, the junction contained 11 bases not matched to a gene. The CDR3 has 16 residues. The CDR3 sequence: CASSHEGQMLKNIQYF. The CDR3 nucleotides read TGTGCCAGCAGCCATGAGGGACAGATGCTAAAAAACATTCAGTACTTC.

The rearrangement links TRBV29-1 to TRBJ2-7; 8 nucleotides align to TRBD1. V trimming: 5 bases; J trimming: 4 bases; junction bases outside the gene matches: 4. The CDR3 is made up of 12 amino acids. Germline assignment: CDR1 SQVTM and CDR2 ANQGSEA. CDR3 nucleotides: TGCAGCGTTTCTAACAGGGGGTACGAGCAGTACTTC. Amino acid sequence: CSVSNRGYEQYF.

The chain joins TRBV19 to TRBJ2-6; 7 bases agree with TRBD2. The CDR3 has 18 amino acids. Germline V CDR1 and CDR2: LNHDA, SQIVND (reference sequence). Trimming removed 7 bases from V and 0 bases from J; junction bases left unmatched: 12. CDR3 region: CASIEGFGRSSGANVLTF. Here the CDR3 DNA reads TGTGCCAGTATCGAGGGCTTCGGGAGGAGCTCTGGGGCCAACGTCCTGACTTTC. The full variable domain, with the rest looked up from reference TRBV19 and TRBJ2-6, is DGGITQSPKYLFRKEGQNVTLSCEQNLNHDAMYWYRQDPGQGLRLIYYSQIVNDFQKGDIAEGYSVSREKKESFPLTVTSAQKNPTAFYLCASIEGFGRSSGANVLTFGAGSRLTVL.

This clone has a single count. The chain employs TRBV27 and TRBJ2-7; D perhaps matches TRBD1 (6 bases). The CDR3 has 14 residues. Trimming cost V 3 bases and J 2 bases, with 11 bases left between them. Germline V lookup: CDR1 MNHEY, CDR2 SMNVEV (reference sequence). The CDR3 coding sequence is TGTGCCAGCAGTTTGGACAGATACACCTACGAGCAGTACTTC. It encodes CASSLDRYTYEQYF.